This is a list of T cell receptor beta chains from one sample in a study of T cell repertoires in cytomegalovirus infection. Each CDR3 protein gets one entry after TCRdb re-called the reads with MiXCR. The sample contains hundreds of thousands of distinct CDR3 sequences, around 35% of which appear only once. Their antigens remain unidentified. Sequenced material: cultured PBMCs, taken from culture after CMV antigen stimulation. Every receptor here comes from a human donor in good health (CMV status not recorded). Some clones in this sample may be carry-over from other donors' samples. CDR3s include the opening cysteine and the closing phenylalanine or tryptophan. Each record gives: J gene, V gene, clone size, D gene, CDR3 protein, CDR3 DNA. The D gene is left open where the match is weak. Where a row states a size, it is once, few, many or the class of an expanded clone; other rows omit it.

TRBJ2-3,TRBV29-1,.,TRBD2,CSVEFRGEAGNVPMIDTQYF,TGCAGCGTTGAATTCCGAGGGGAAGCGGGAAACGTCCCTATGATAGATACGCAGTATTTT
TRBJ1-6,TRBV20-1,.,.,CSARDRIRSSYNSPLHF,TGCAGTGCTAGAGATCGAATCAGAAGCTCCTATAATTCACCCCTCCACTTT
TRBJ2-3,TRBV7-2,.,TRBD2,CASSPRERGTTDTQYF,TGTGCCAGCAGCCCCCGTGAGCGGGGGACCACAGATACGCAGTATTTT
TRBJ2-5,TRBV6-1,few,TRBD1,CASSEARGQVSLETQYF,TGTGCCAGCAGTGAAGCCCGGGGACAGGTCTCCTTAGAGACCCAGTACTTC
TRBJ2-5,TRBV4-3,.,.,CASSQGGGTGQETQYF,TGCGCCAGCAGCCAAGGTGGCGGGACCGGTCAAGAGACCCAGTACTTC
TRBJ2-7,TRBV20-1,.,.,CSATGQPLTYEQYF,TGCAGTGCTACCGGACAGCCTCTTACCTACGAGCAGTACTTC
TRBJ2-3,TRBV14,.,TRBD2,CASSQGLAGVIRTDTQYF,TGTGCCAGCAGCCAAGGGCTAGCGGGAGTTATTCGTACAGATACGCAGTATTTT
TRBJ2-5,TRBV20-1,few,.,CSARRAYGEETQYF,TGCAGTGCTAGACGCGCGTACGGAGAAGAGACCCAGTACTTC
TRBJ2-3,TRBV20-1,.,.,CSATGPEPTDTQYF,TGCAGTGCCACCGGGCCCGAACCCACAGATACGCAGTATTTT
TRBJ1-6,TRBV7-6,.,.,CASSPRQGSSPLHF,TGTGCCAGCAGCCCCCGGCAGGGCAGTTCACCCCTCCACTTT
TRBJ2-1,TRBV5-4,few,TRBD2,CASSGSLAGGLDLEQFF,TGTGCCAGCAGCGGCTCACTAGCGGGGGGGCTGGACCTTGAGCAGTTCTTC
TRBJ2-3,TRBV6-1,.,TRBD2,CASNSGLTDTQYF,TGTGCCAGCAATAGCGGGCTCACAGATACGCAGTATTTT
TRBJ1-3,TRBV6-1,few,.,CASSLDRTSELTIYF,TGTGCCAGCAGCCTCGACCGGACATCCGAACTCACCATATATTTT
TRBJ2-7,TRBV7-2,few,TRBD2,CASSFAGLVMGEQYF,TGTGCCAGCAGCTTTGCGGGACTAGTGATGGGCGAGCAGTACTTC
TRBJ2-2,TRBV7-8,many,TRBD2,CASSLVLAGTGELFF,TGTGCCAGCAGCTTAGTACTAGCGGGAACCGGGGAGCTGTTTTTT
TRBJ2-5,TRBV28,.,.,CASTTTVQETQYF,TGTGCCAGCACCACGACGGTTCAAGAGACCCAGTACTTC
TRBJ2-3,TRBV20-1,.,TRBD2,CSARRAGGPDTQYF,TGCAGTGCTCGCCGAGCGGGGGGGCCAGATACGCAGTATTTT
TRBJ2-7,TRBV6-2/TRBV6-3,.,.,CASSYKTGAPYEQYF,TGTGCCAGCAGTTACAAAACCGGGGCCCCCTACGAGCAGTACTTC
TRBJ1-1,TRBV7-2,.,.,CASSYRLGGWNTEAFF,TGTGCCAGCAGCTACCGTCTGGGGGGGTGGAACACTGAAGCTTTCTTT
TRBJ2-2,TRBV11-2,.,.,CASSRLGLAGGELFF,TGTGCCAGCAGCCGACTCGGACTGGCTGGCGGGGAGCTGTTTTTT
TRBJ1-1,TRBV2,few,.,CASSARGRISNTEAFF,TGTGCCAGCAGTGCGCGGGGGCGAATTAGTAACACTGAAGCTTTCTTT
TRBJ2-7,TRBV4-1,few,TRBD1,CASSQDGPGGLDEQYF,TGCGCCAGCAGCCAAGATGGGCCAGGGGGTTTGGACGAGCAGTACTTC
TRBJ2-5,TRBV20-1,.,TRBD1,CSATDRGLETQYF,TGCAGTGCCACTGACAGGGGGCTAGAGACCCAGTACTTC